The sequence of this T cell receptor (beta chain) was determined in a study of cytomegalovirus exposure and HLA in healthy donors. 13 Jbeta primers and 60 Vbeta primers were used for the PCR. TCRdb's copy holds only in-frame clones and misses some; the assay was immunoSEQ multiplex PCR. Of 130,000 or so clones in the sample, roughly three quarters were seen once. Trimming cost V 7 bases and J 4 bases; bases outside gene matches: 10. This CDR3 contains 15 residues. CDR1 is ENHRY and CDR2 is SYGVKD in the germline V gene. This clone was counted a single time. The rearrangement joins TRBV10-3 to TRBJ2-7; TRBD2 matches 10 bases. Sequences were obtained from PBMCs. The TCR comes from a woman aged 60 to 75 in good health and CMV-seronegative. For the CDR3, the DNA is TGTGCCATCAAGACGGCTAGCGGGAGAGTATACGAGCAGTACTTC. Translation gives CAIKTASGRVYEQYF.